Listed here is a single T cell receptor beta chain. There is no known antigen for this receptor. Base qualities are missing; no much larger clone stands one base away. The record originates from a study of CD8+CD57+ T cells in acquired aplastic anemia (dated by TCRdb to about 2018). Looking at the study overall: DNA extracted from sorted CD4+ and CD8+ cells had a mean of roughly 3 ug, with a range of about 0.18 to 27.4 ug. CD8+CD57+ expansion was defined as a frequency above the mean frequency observed in healthy subjects. Results the study describes overall, beyond this receptor: Although some 28 CD8+ CDR3 sequences were shared by patients and controls, these sequences appeared highly expressed in patients and within the immunodominant clones of patients. Between patients and healthy controls, no significant difference in CD8+ Simpson's diversity was found (P=0.060).

The patients picked for sequencing were ones in whom flow cytometry had shown an expansion of CD8+CD57+ cells. Every patient had a diagnosis of severe acquired aplastic anemia based on International Study of Aplastic Anemia and Agranulocytosis and Camitta criteria. No patient had received any therapy when blood was sampled. The study deep-sequenced TCR repertoires of sorted CD4+ and CD8+ blood T cells from severe aplastic anemia patients and healthy subjects. In the USA, patient enrollment took place under clinicaltrials.gov protocols 00001620, 01623167, 00001397, 00071045, 00081523 and 00961064. Ficoll-Paque density gradient centrifugation was used to isolate peripheral blood mononuclear cells. Before DNA extraction, CD4+ and CD8+ T cells were sorted by FACS or by magnetic beads. TCR beta VDJ combination and CDR3 sequence profiling used genomic DNA as the template. An Illumina HiSeq 2000 was the platform used for TCR repertoire sequencing. The study's processing was this. TRBV/TRBJ rearrangement plots, CDR3 size and DJ length profiles, and Simpson's diversity index were used to evaluate the repertoires. Whichever DNA sequence was most abundant in the deep sequencing data was defined as the immunodominant clone. CDR3 amino acid sequences were screened for sharing across subjects and were compared with published repertoires and the VDJdb database. Using fastp trimming at Q25 and MiXCR clonotype assembly, TCRdb reanalyzed the public sequencing data and kept in-frame beta chains. Each CDR3 protein gets just one entry, which takes the most common genes and DNA from the rows behind it. These V and J calls are TCRdb output, not the study's own analysis. The sample table lists under 350,000 distinct CDR3 sequences, approximately 60% of them with a count of one. The ten largest clones capture 1.3% of the sample.

Sequencing input: sorted CD4+, CD8+, or CD8+CD57+ T cells (not recorded which) from PBMCs. The receptor was derived from a human donor with aplastic anemia.

The CDR3 has the sequence CASSIVIGGVYEQYF. The nucleotide sequence reads TGTGCCAGTAGTATAGTCATAGGGGGCGTCTACGAGCAGTACTTC. The chain is made from TRBV19 and TRBJ2-7; 7 bases in the junction line up with TRBD1. V is pruned by 1 base and J by 3 bases, leaving 6 bases of the junction without a gene match. The CDR3 covers 15 residues, taking in both the cysteine and the phenylalanine. Here the CDR3 DNA is all that survives: 45 bases in frame from base 1. From a lookup of the germline V gene (reference sequence), CDR1 and CDR2 are LNHDA and SQIVND.